The entry below describes one T cell receptor beta chain. Its antigen is still unknown. These data are taken from a study of B cell selection in AIRE deficiency. Germline loops: CDR1 SEHNR, CDR2 FQNEAQ (reference sequence). The CDR3 sequence is 14 residues long. Trimming shortened V by 1 base and J by 6 bases, and 13 bases separated the two germline ends. Authors' methods: Pooled Tregs gave 50,000 to 60,000 patient and 9.56x10^4 donor TCRbeta sequences. TCRdb keeps only in-frame clones here, not all; method: immunoSEQ multiplex PCR. The V and J calls and clone size come from that table; D and trimming were worked out from the DNA. The table lists 20,000 or so clones, about nine tenths of them singletons, with more than 1.3% in the top ten. The regulatory T cell sort gate was CD4+CD25hiCD127low/negative. General observations from the study: Patient Tconv and Treg cells showed healthy-like TCRBV usage, CDR3 length, diversity. Shared Treg sequences were biased toward short CDR3s with few non-templated nucleotide insertions. About 31% of healthy-shared Treg TCRbeta sequences appeared in patient Tconv cells.

V and J are TRBV7-9 and TRBJ2-7; perhaps TRBD1 as D (7 bases). Specimen: CD4+CD25+ Tregs sorted from PBMCs. The TCR originated in a human donor in good health. The CDR3 region is CASSLEARGAEQYF. The CDR3 DNA is TGTGCCAGCAGCTTAGAGGCCAGGGGGGCCGAGCAGTACTTC.